One and the same sample provided the 24 T cell receptor beta chains below, sequenced in a study of blood T cell repertoires in COVID-19. Produced via immunoSEQ multiplex PCR; TCRdb's table is partial and in-frame only. Among over 100,000 clones listed, around 86% were seen once. The sequenced sample consisted of peripheral blood. The origin of the receptors is a man aged 40-49 years with acute or convalescent COVID-19.

This rearrangement joins TRBV5-4 to TRBJ2-6, with 7 bases matching TRBD2. V lost 3 bases, J lost 0 bases, and 9 bases stayed unmatched. The germline gives CDR1 SGHNT, CDR2 YYREEE (reference sequence). CDR3 length: 18 residues. The CDR3 loop is CASSWGGISDSGANVLTF. CDR3 in DNA: TGTGCCAGCAGCTGGGGGGGGATATCGGACTCTGGGGCCAACGTCCTGACTTTC.

The chain is built from TRBV7-3 and TRBJ2-5, with 7 bases matching TRBD1. V lost 4 bases and J lost 1; bases outside the gene matches: 6. Germline V gives CDR1 SGHTA, CDR2 FQGTGA. The length of the CDR3 is 15 residues. The CDR3: CASSWGPGGQETQYF. The CDR3 DNA reads TGTGCCAGCAGCTGGGGACCAGGGGGCCAAGAGACCCAGTACTTC.

The rearrangement links TRBV19 to TRBJ1-2, with 7 positions matching TRBD1. CDR3 length: 16 residues. Germline trimming cut 0 bases from V and 2 bases from J; bases unmatched to any gene: 6. CDR1 is LNHDA, CDR2 SQIVND, per germline (reference sequence). DNA of the CDR3: TGTGCCAGTAGTATAGAACCCAGGGGGACCAACTATGGCTACACCTTC. It specifies CASSIEPRGTNYGYTF.

The V and J genes are TRBV5-1 and TRBJ2-7; TRBD1 aligns across 11 bases. The germline CDR1 and CDR2 sequences are SGHRS and YFSETQ. V shed 0 bases, J shed 4 bases, and the junction held 6 bases outside the gene matches. CDR3 length: 16 amino acids. DNA of the CDR3: TGCGCCAGCAGCTTGGGGACCGGGACAGGGGGTTACGAGCAGTACTTC. This codes for CASSLGTGTGGYEQYF.

This clone occurred a few times. This chain uses TRBV7-8 with TRBJ1-2, with 8 bases that match TRBD1. The V gene's germline CDR1 is SGHVS and CDR2 FQNEAQ. This CDR3 comprises 18 residues. V shed 6 bases and J 0 bases; nucleotides not matched to a gene: 15. As DNA, the CDR3 is TGTGCCAGCAGAATTCTGGCCGGGACAGGTCCCACTAACTATGGCTACACCTTC. This codes for CASRILAGTGPTNYGYTF.

The gene calls are TRBV7-7 and TRBJ2-5, with 14 bases fitting TRBD2. Losses at the gene ends were 5 bases for V and 5 bases for J; bases not matched to a gene: 7. Germline V gene data show CDR1 as SSHAT and CDR2 as FNYEAQ (reference sequence). The CDR3 consists of 16 residues. The CDR3 loop is CASSTGTSGSMETQYF. DNA for the CDR3: TGTGCCAGCAGCACCGGGACTAGCGGGAGTATGGAGACCCAGTACTTC.

This clone came up a few times. The chain combines TRBV7-6 with TRBJ2-7, with 8 nucleotides matching TRBD1. This CDR3 contains 16 residues. With V trimmed by 4 bases and J by 0 bases, 8 bases remained unmatched. Germline CDR1 SGHVS, CDR2 FNYEAQ. The CDR3 spells CASSYGTGGSSYEQYF. The CDR3 bases are TGTGCCAGCAGCTACGGGACAGGCGGTAGCTCCTACGAGCAGTACTTC.

J is TRBJ1-4 and V is TRBV10-3; D is ambiguous. CDR1 is ENHRY and CDR2 is SYGVKD in the germline V gene. The germline V and J ends were trimmed by 2 bases and 4 bases, with 8 bases remaining between them. The CDR3 consists of 14 residues. The CDR3 loop is CAISEGQLNEKLFF. The CDR3 nucleotides are TGTGCCATCAGTGAGGGGCAGCTTAATGAAAAACTGTTTTTT.

The chain recombines TRBV19 with TRBJ1-1; D is undetermined. CDR3 length equals 14 residues. With 3 bases removed from V and 2 bases from J, the gap between germline ends came to 10 bases. In germline, CDR1 is LNHDA, CDR2 SQIVND (reference sequence). CDR3 in amino acids: CASSIGPLNTEAFF. CDR3 nucleotide sequence: TGTGCCAGTAGTATTGGGCCTTTAAACACTGAAGCTTTCTTT. Full variable domain (remainder filled in from reference TRBV19 and TRBJ1-1): DGGITQSPKYLFRKEGQNVTLSCEQNLNHDAMYWYRQDPGQGLRLIYYSQIVNDFQKGDIAEGYSVSREKKESFPLTVTSAQKNPTAFYLCASSIGPLNTEAFFGQGTRLTVV.

The CDR3 DNA reads as TGCGCCAGCAGCCAGGGCCCTGTCCCCAGCACAGATACGCAGTATTTT. Its protein product is CASSQGPVPSTDTQYF. The V and J genes are TRBV4-1 and TRBJ2-3; no reliable D call. Germline assignment: CDR1 MGHRA and CDR2 YSYEKL. Trimming pared 3 bases from V and 0 bases from J, leaving 13 bases between. The CDR3 covers 16 residues.

The rearrangement links TRBV6-6 to TRBJ1-3; 7 nucleotides align to TRBD1. CDR1 and CDR2 (germline): MNHNY, SVGAGI (reference sequence). Trimming at V came to 5 bases and at J to 7 bases, leaving 5 bases not matched to a gene. The CDR3 runs to 13 residues. CDR3 nucleotide sequence: TGTGCCAGCAGTCGACAGGGTGAGAACACCATATATTTT. Its translation is CASSRQGENTIYF.

The chain has TRBV7-2 and TRBJ2-1; 13 positions match TRBD2. The CDR3 covers 12 residues. Germline lookup yields CDR1 SGHTA and CDR2 FQGNSA. The V gene end was trimmed by 5 bases and the J gene end by 13 bases; junction bases not matched to a gene: 2. The CDR3: CASSRTSGGQFF. DNA of the CDR3: TGTGCCAGCAGCCGGACTAGCGGGGGACAGTTCTTC.

This chain uses TRBV4-2 with TRBJ1-2, with D maybe TRBD1 (5 bases). Between the trimmed V and J ends, which lost 3 bases and 4 bases, there was a span of 15 bases. The CDR3 has 15 amino acids. Germline V CDR1 and CDR2: LGHNA, YNFKEQ. CDR3 residues: CASSQAKTGGYGYTF. The CDR3 nucleotides read TGTGCCAGCAGCCAGGCTAAGACGGGGGGCTATGGCTACACCTTC.

The genes are TRBV5-4 and TRBJ1-1, with TRBD1 identical over 9 bases. Germline values: CDR1 SGHNT, CDR2 YYREEE (reference sequence). J gave up 0 bases and V 4 bases, and 7 bases lay outside the gene matches. This CDR3 is built from 16 residues. DNA for the CDR3: TGTGCCAGCAGCCCAGGGACAGGGATTTTGAACACTGAAGCTTTCTTT. This sequence encodes CASSPGTGILNTEAFF.

This clone appeared a few times. The chain joins TRBV9 to TRBJ1-1; D is possibly TRBD1 (5 bases). This CDR3 spans 14 amino acids. Germline V lookup: CDR1 SGDLS, CDR2 YYNGEE. Trimming took 0 bases from V and 4 from J, leaving 10 bases between them. The CDR3 loop reads CASSVATAGTEAFF. In DNA form, the CDR3 reads TGTGCCAGCAGCGTAGCGACAGCCGGCACTGAAGCTTTCTTT.

The CDR3 nucleotides are TGTGCCAGCAGCGTAGGTGGCAGGCGAAATGAAAAACTGTTTTTT. Translated, it gives CASSVGGRRNEKLFF. The chain combines TRBV9 with TRBJ1-4; D gene uncertain. This CDR3 spans 15 amino acids. Germline-derived CDR1 and CDR2 are SGDLS and YYNGEE. Trimming stripped 0 bases from V and 5 bases from J, with 11 bases between. The complete variable domain, with remaining parts taken from reference TRBV9 and TRBJ1-4, reads DSGVTQTPKHLITATGQRVTLRCSPRSGDLSVYWYQQSLDQGLQFLIQYYNGEERAKGNILERFSAQQFPDLHSELNLSSLELGDSALYFCASSVGGRRNEKLFFGSGTQLSVL.

V is TRBV4-3 and J is TRBJ2-2, with 9 nucleotides matching TRBD1. V was pared by 1 base and J by 6 bases, with 3 bases of the junction left unmatched. The CDR3 runs 15 residues. CDR1 LGHNA and CDR2 YSLEER come from the germline V gene. CDR3 loop: CASSQGTGAAGELFF. The CDR3 DNA reads TGCGCCAGCAGCCAAGGGACAGGGGCAGCCGGGGAGCTGTTTTTT.

The chain joins TRBV30 to TRBJ2-1; D is unclear. The germline gives CDR1 GTSNPN, CDR2 SVGIG (reference sequence). The CDR3 sequence is 13 residues long. The V end lost 2 bases, the J end lost 3 bases, and 8 bases lay between the germline ends. The CDR3 nucleotides are TGTGCCTGGAGTATGGGCCTCTACAATGAGCAGTTCTTC. It translates to CAWSMGLYNEQFF.

This rearrangement joins TRBV4-3 to TRBJ1-1; possibly TRBD1 for D (6 bases). CDR1 is LGHNA, CDR2 YSLEER, per germline. Trimming removed 3 bases at V and 3 bases at J, with 14 bases between. The length of the CDR3 is 15 residues. Written as DNA, the CDR3 is TGCGCCAGCAGCCACCCCGGACAGAAGGACACTGAAGCTTTCTTT. This translates into CASSHPGQKDTEAFF.

The chain combines TRBV7-6 with TRBJ1-2; 8 positions match TRBD1. V dropped 1 base and J dropped 6; count of bases not matched to a gene: 1. CDR1 is SGHVS and CDR2 is FNYEAQ in the germline V gene. This CDR3 is 13 amino acids long. The DNA of the CDR3 is TGTGCCAGCAGCTTAGGACAGGGGAATGGCTACACCTTC. Amino acids: CASSLGQGNGYTF.

The J gene is TRBJ1-2, the V gene TRBV5-1, with 9 positions matching TRBD1. CDR3 length: 12 residues. Looked up from germline, CDR1 is SGHRS and CDR2 is YFSETQ. V lost 4 bases and J lost 7; bases outside the gene matches: 2. The CDR3 coding sequence is TGCGCCAGCAGCGGACAGGGGAGTGGCTACACCTTC. Translation gives CASSGQGSGYTF. Using reference TRBV5-1 and TRBJ1-2 for the parts outside the CDR3, the full variable domain is KAGVTQTPRYLIKTRGQQVTLSCSPISGHRSVSWYQQTPGQGLQFLFEYFSETQRNKGNFPGRFSGRQFSNSRSEMNVSTLELGDSALYLCASSGQGSGYTFGSGTRLTVV.

The chain uses TRBV27 and TRBJ2-1; the match to TRBD2 covers 11 bases. V dropped 0 bases and J dropped 4; count of bases not matched to a gene: 8. Germline lookup yields CDR1 MNHEY and CDR2 SMNVEV (reference sequence). The CDR3 is made up of 18 amino acids. This CDR3 reads CASSLSLRLAGSYNEQFF. The CDR3 coding sequence is TGTGCCAGCAGTTTATCCCTCCGACTAGCGGGGAGTTACAATGAGCAGTTCTTC.

The rearrangement links TRBV18 to TRBJ2-1; 7 bases align to TRBD2. The CDR3 is 14 amino acids. Germline CDR1 is KGHSH and CDR2 is LQKENI. V lost 3 bases to trimming and J lost 8 bases; unmatched junction nucleotides: 7. For the CDR3, the DNA is TGTGCCAGCTCACCGGTGGGGGGGATCGATGAGCAGTTCTTC. Amino acid sequence: CASSPVGGIDEQFF.

In its sample, this clone was seen once. The chain employs TRBV12-3 or TRBV12-4 and TRBJ1-2, with D perhaps TRBD1 (6 bases). V lost 6 bases and J 0 bases, leaving 8 bases between the germline ends. The CDR3 contains 13 residues. For the CDR3, the DNA is TGTGCCAGCAGACGGACAGCTAACTATGGCTACACCTTC. This translates into CASRRTANYGYTF.